This TCR beta chain came from a study of blood T cells in healthy people across ages. The authors ran a second PCR of roughly 6 to 12 cycles using a sample-barcoded 5' primer and a J-beta primer mix. One entry per CDR3 protein results from TCRdb running MiXCR on the 5' RACE reads. The repertoire holds 750,000 or so distinct CDR3 sequences, with approximately 25% as singletons. Study observations and caveats: Naive and antigen-experienced cells could not be conclusively compared, given unsorted PBMCs.

Regarding this clonotype: Its antigen is undetermined.

This CDR3 has 13 amino acids. Per germline, CDR1 DFQATT and CDR2 SNEGSKA (reference sequence). V lost 3 bases, J lost 5 bases, and 2 bases stayed unmatched. Donors were systemically healthy Caucasian individuals from Russia aged roughly 6 to 90 years. The authors extracted at least 6 micrograms of total RNA per sample. These data were also reused for a study on T cells of mothers and their children. That publication notes: Sequencing revealed no T cell clones that were persistent and microchimeric.

The specimen sequenced was blood. This clonotype originated in a boy aged 5-17 years in good health. This rearrangement joins TRBV20-1 to TRBJ1-4; 8 nucleotides line up with TRBD1. The CDR3 DNA reads as TGCAGTGCTAGTACAGGGGGGAATGAAAAACTGTTTTTT. Translating it yields CSASTGGNEKLFF.